This T cell receptor beta chain was sequenced during a study of a mutant IDH1 vaccine in newly diagnosed glioma. Study background: Treated patients showed a male proportion of approximately 62%, a female proportion of about 40%, and a mean age of about 44 years.

Time point given: week 5, during vaccination. The study gave 300 ug of mutant IDH1 20-mer peptide per vaccine dose, with topical imiquimod. TCRdb's table, derived via immunoSEQ multiplex PCR, lists solely in-frame clones and lacks some. The sample has about 38,000 clones, about 80% seen once. About this clone: Antigen: not known.

The CDR3 has 14 residues. The V segment lost 8 bases and the J segment 5 bases; nucleotides outside the gene matches: 5. Germline V gene data show CDR1 as SEHNR and CDR2 as FQNEAQ (reference sequence). The sequence came from a man aged 35 to 55 with glioma. V and J are TRBV7-9 and TRBJ2-5, with TRBD2 matching over 13 bases. The sequencing used PBMCs, collected from a glioma patient whose treatment included an IDH1 peptide vaccine. The CDR3 protein is CASSLAGGPETQYF. CDR3 sequence (DNA): TGTGCCAGCTCACTAGCGGGGGGGCCGGAGACCCAGTACTTC.